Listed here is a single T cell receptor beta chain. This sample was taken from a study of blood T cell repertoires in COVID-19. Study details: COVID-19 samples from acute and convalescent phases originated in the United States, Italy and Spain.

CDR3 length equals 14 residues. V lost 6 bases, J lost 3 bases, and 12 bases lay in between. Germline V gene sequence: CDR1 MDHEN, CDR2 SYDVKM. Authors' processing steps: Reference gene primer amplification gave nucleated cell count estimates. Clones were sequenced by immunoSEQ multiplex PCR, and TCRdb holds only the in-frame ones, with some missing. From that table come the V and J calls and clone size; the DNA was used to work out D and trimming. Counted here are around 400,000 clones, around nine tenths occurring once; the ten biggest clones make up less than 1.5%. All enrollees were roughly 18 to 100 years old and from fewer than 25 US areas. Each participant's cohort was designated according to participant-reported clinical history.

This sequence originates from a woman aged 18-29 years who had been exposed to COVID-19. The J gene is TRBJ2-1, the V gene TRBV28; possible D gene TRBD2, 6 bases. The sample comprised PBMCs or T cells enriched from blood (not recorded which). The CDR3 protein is CASSLAGGYNEQFF. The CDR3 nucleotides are TGTGCCAGCAGCCTCGCCGGGGGCTACAATGAGCAGTTCTTC.